A single T cell receptor (beta chain) is shown here with its context. The antigen remains undetermined. Germline CDR1 reads SGHNT; CDR2 reads YYREEE (reference sequence). This CDR3 is built from 16 residues. V was clipped by 0 bases and J by 4 bases; unmatched bases: 2. This sample was included in a study of chemoradiotherapy in HPV16-positive cancers. Only in-frame clones appear in the TCRdb table, and some are missing; sequencing was by immunoSEQ multiplex PCR. The sample records about 68,000 clones, around nine tenths being singletons. Study-wide points: During treatment, candidate HPV-specific clones and E7-related motifs expanded in tumor. Only two HPV16-positive patients supplied the functional HPV-specificity definition.

Source: blood, taken from a patient who underwent chemoradiotherapy. This receptor was identified in a human donor with HPV-associated anogenital cancer. The gene calls are TRBV5-4 and TRBJ2-2; 11 bases fit TRBD2. The CDR3 reads CASSLASGGTTGELFF. Written as DNA, the CDR3 is TGTGCCAGCAGCTTGGCTAGCGGGGGGACCACCGGGGAGCTGTTTTTT.